This T cell receptor (beta chain) stems from a study of T cells in Graves' hyperthyroidism and ophthalmopathy. Study findings and constraints: Blood also contained most expanded thyroid clonotypes above 0.001. Ophthalmopathy was told apart from stable hyperthyroidism by a 13 V-J model.

From RNA transcripts, TCR beta CDR3 regions were amplified. TCR CDR3 regions were first amplified by RT-PCR with HTBI primers. A single record per CDR3 protein comes from TCRdb applying MiXCR to the multiplex PCR reads. The sample lists roughly 300,000 distinct CDR3 sequences, about 15% occurring once. This clonotype was found many times. Its antigen is as yet unknown. Investigators excluded patients with uncontrolled infection, other autoimmune disease, pregnancy or lactation. Clinical symptoms, serum thyroxine and TRAb, thyroid ultrasound and orbital computed tomography were used for the diagnoses. Per the germline V gene, CDR1 is SGHAT and CDR2 is FQNNGV. With V trimmed by 5 bases and J by 4 bases, 5 bases remained unmatched. This CDR3 is 16 amino acids long.

This sequence joins TRBV11-2 and TRBJ2-5, with TRBD2 matching 15 bases. The clonotype comes from a woman aged 30 to 39 with Graves' hyperthyroidism. The sequenced sample consisted of blood. The CDR3 bases are TGTGCCAGCAGCCACGGGACTAGCGGGAGGCTAGAGACCCAGTACTTC. As protein: CASSHGTSGRLETQYF.